This TCR beta chain was captured in a study of regulatory T cells in long-lasting Graves disease. Study-level findings and limits: Samples came from peripheral blood alone, without thyroid tissue.

The CDR3 loop spans 13 amino acids. V lost 6 bases to trimming and J lost 3 bases; unmatched junction nucleotides: 5. Looked up from germline, CDR1 is DFQATT and CDR2 is SNEGSKA (reference sequence). Libraries of TCR beta came from iRepertoire HTBI primers plus Arm-PCR of CDR3 regions. TCRdb re-called the multiplex PCR reads through MiXCR, storing one row per CDR3 protein. The data show fewer than 650,000 distinct CDR3 sequences, roughly a sixth seen once. Sample time point: newly diagnosed GD, antithyroid drugs for less than 3 months. Scientists built the TCR library using RNA that was extracted from PBMCs. This clonotype has just one count. As yet, its antigen is unknown. The sample also formed part of further work on T cells in Graves' hyperthyroidism and ophthalmopathy.

Source: peripheral blood mononuclear cells (PBMCs), taken at new diagnosis, from a patient treated with antithyroid drugs. The rearrangement joins TRBV20-1 to TRBJ1-2; TRBD1 matches at 9 bases. The source of this sequence is a man aged 18 to 35 with Graves disease. This CDR3 is CSATQGADYGYTF. CDR3 coding DNA: TGCAGTGCAACACAGGGGGCTGACTATGGCTACACCTTC.